This T cell receptor (beta chain) comes out of a study of blood T cell repertoires in COVID-19. About the research overall: COVID-19 samples from acute and convalescent phases originated in the United States, Italy and Spain. The analysed material was cDNA or gDNA that came from T cells, B-cell-depleted T cells, or PBMCs.

The length of the CDR3 is 13 residues. Trimming removed 2 bases from V and 4 bases from J, with 6 bases in between. Original analysis: Researchers report that nucleated cell counts were estimated from reference gene primer amplification. Profiled with immunoSEQ multiplex PCR; TCRdb holds only in-frame clones, not every one. V and J calls and clone size are given by that table; D and trimming were obtained from the DNA. The sample has 5,000 to 6,500 clones; 70% to 90% are singletons. Input material: peripheral blood. The receptor was derived from a human donor in a cohort sampled during active COVID-19. The rearrangement joins TRBV12-3 or TRBV12-4 to TRBJ1-5, with D unclear. In nucleotides, the CDR3 is TGTGCCAGCAGTTTAATCCGGAATCAGCCCCAGCATTTT. It codes for CASSLIRNQPQHF.